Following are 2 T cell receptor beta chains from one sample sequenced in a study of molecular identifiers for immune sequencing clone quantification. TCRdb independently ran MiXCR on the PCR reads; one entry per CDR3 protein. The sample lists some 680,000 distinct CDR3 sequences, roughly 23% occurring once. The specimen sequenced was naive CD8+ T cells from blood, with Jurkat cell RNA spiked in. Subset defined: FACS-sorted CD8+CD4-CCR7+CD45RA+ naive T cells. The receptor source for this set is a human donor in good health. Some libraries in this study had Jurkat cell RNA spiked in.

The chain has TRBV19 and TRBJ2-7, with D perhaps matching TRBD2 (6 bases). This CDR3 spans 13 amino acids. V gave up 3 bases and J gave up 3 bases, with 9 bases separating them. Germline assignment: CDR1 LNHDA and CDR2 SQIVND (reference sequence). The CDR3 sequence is CASSMGLSYEQYF. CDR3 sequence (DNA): TGTGCCAGTAGTATGGGACTGAGCTACGAGCAGTACTTC.

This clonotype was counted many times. The CDR3 protein is CASSRASTGVVTQYF. CDR3 DNA: TGTGCCAGCAGCCGAGCCTCGACAGGGGTTGTGACCCAGTACTTC. The gene calls are TRBV28 and TRBJ2-5; 8 bases are shared with TRBD1. The germline V gene encodes CDR1 MDHEN and CDR2 SYDVKM. CDR3 size: 15 residues. The trim removed 6 bases at V and 7 bases at J, leaving 13 bases unmatched.